What follows are 16 T cell receptor beta chains derived from one specimen sequenced in a study of STAT3 mutations in large granular lymphocyte leukemia. Whole-study findings and limits: In T-cell large granular lymphocyte leukemia, about half of patients showed multiple immunodominant subclonotypes.

The data were produced by immunoSEQ multiplex PCR, yet TCRdb's version contains in-frame clones alone and is incomplete. The data hold 15,000 or so clones, with nearly 95% observed a single time. Their antigen targets remain unknown. The specimen was peripheral blood mononuclear cells. The receptor set was obtained from a woman in her fifties or sixties with T-cell large granular lymphocyte leukemia. Some clones in this sample may be carry-over from other donors' samples.

This clone has only a few counts. The chain is built from TRBV28 and TRBJ2-7, with TRBD2 identical over 8 bases. The CDR3 totals 18 residues. Trimming at V came to 5 bases and at J to 1 base, leaving 16 bases not matched to a gene. Looked up from germline, CDR1 is MDHEN and CDR2 is SYDVKM. The CDR3 here is CASSKWGGRSSTSYEQYF. Here the CDR3 DNA reads TGTGCCAGCAGTAAATGGGGCGGGAGGAGCTCTACGTCCTACGAGCAGTACTTC.

This CDR3 reads CASISSGQGYGYTF. The CDR3 coding sequence is TGTGCCAGCATCTCATCGGGACAGGGATATGGCTACACCTTC. V is TRBV7-9 and J is TRBJ1-2, with TRBD1 identical over 9 bases. Per germline, CDR1 SEHNR and CDR2 FQNEAQ (reference sequence). The trim removed 7 bases at V and 5 bases at J, leaving 8 bases unmatched. The CDR3 length is 14 residues.

DNA for the CDR3: TGTGCCAGTAGTGGCCTGGGGGGGGTTAGCTCTGGGGCCAACGTCCTGACTTTC. Translation gives CASSGLGGVSSGANVLTF. This chain links TRBV19 with TRBJ2-6; 7 positions agree with TRBD2. Trimming at V came to 5 bases and at J to 0 bases, leaving 10 bases not matched to a gene. The CDR3 consists of 18 residues. Germline CDR1 reads LNHDA; CDR2 reads SQIVND (reference sequence).

The gene calls are TRBV5-1 and TRBJ2-6; a possible D gene is TRBD2 (5 bases). The CDR3 is made up of 15 amino acids. The V gene lost 4 bases and the J gene lost 4 bases, with 12 bases spanning the gap. CDR1 and CDR2 (germline): SGHRS, YFSETQ. For the CDR3, the DNA is TGCGCCAGCAGCCGAGGGTTCTCAGGGGCCAACGTCCTGACTTTC. It specifies CASSRGFSGANVLTF.

This clone was recorded a few times. The chain links TRBV28 to TRBJ1-1; D is undetermined. The germline V gene has CDR1 MDHEN and CDR2 SYDVKM. Deletions cut 6 bases from V and 2 bases from J, with 7 bases between. This CDR3 is built from 12 residues. The CDR3 bases are TGTGCCAGCAGGACCCGAAACACTGAAGCTTTCTTT. Protein product: CASRTRNTEAFF.

This sequence joins TRBV7-9 and TRBJ2-2; TRBD1 is a possible D gene (6 bases). V was clipped by 0 bases and J by 4 bases, with 15 bases between them. Germline V gene data show CDR1 as SEHNR and CDR2 as FQNEAQ (reference sequence). This CDR3 region has 17 residues. CDR3 coding DNA: TGTGCCAGCAGCTTAGCCAGTACCAGGGGTCGCACCGGGGAGCTGTTTTTT. Amino acids: CASSLASTRGRTGELFF.

The rearrangement joins TRBV5-6 to TRBJ2-7, with a possible D match to TRBD2 (6 bases). Trimming removed 2 bases from V and 2 bases from J, with 14 bases in between. Germline V lookup: CDR1 SGHDT, CDR2 YYEEEE. The CDR3 has 15 amino acids. CDR3 sequence (DNA): TGTGCCAGCAGCTTTACCGGGACTTCGGCCTACGAGCAGTACTTC. The encoded protein is CASSFTGTSAYEQYF. The full variable domain, completed using reference TRBV5-6 and TRBJ2-7, is DAGVTQSPTHLIKTRGQQVTLRCSPKSGHDTVSWYQQALGQGPQFIFQYYEEEERQRGNFPDRFSGHQFPNYSSELNVNALLLGDSALYLCASSFTGTSAYEQYFGPGTRLTVT.

V and J are TRBV7-2 and TRBJ2-7, with 10 bases matching TRBD1. The CDR3 is made up of 14 amino acids. Losses at the gene ends were 4 bases for V and 3 bases for J; bases not matched to a gene: 3. Germline CDR1 is SGHTA and CDR2 is FQGNSA. In nucleotides, the CDR3 is TGTGCCAGCAGCTCGAGGACAGGGGGCTACGAGCAGTACTTC. Translating gives CASSSRTGGYEQYF.

This chain joins TRBV5-1 and TRBJ2-7, with D tentatively TRBD1 (6 bases). The CDR3 sequence is 13 residues long. V dropped 4 bases and J dropped 2 bases, with 10 bases sitting between them. Germline assignment: CDR1 SGHRS and CDR2 YFSETQ. Written as DNA, the CDR3 is TGCGCCAGCAGCGTGACAGGAGCCTACGAGCAGTACTTC. It codes for CASSVTGAYEQYF. The full variable domain, in which reference TRBV5-1 and TRBJ2-7 provide the parts outside the CDR3, is KAGVTQTPRYLIKTRGQQVTLSCSPISGHRSVSWYQQTPGQGLQFLFEYFSETQRNKGNFPGRFSGRQFSNSRSEMNVSTLELGDSALYLCASSVTGAYEQYFGPGTRLTVT.

This chain connects TRBV5-1 to TRBJ2-7; D might be TRBD1 or TRBD2, each matching 5 bases. CDR1 SGHRS and CDR2 YFSETQ come from the germline V gene. The ends were cut back, 7 bases at V and 2 bases at J, with 16 bases in the middle. The CDR3 consists of 14 residues. The CDR3 protein is CASRKRQGPYEQYF. CDR3 coding DNA: TGCGCCAGCCGGAAGCGGCAGGGCCCCTACGAGCAGTACTTC.

This chain joins TRBV27 and TRBJ2-2, with D perhaps TRBD1 or TRBD2 (5 bases each). The CDR3 has 15 amino acids. CDR1 is MNHEY and CDR2 is SMNVEV in the germline V gene (reference sequence). The V gene lost 6 bases and the J gene lost 0 bases, with 11 bases spanning the gap. Here the CDR3 reads CASRRGTTNTGELFF. CDR3 nucleotides: TGTGCCAGCAGACGAGGGACCACGAACACCGGGGAGCTGTTTTTT.

The chain has TRBV30 and TRBJ1-1; TRBD1 matches at 8 bases. The CDR3 runs 13 residues. In germline, CDR1 is GTSNPN, CDR2 SVGIG (reference sequence). Trimming removed 7 bases from V and 1 base from J; junction bases left unmatched: 5. DNA for the CDR3: TGTGCCTACGCGACAGGGGCGAACACTGAAGCTTTCTTT. Its translation: CAYATGANTEAFF. The whole variable domain, remainder taken from reference TRBV30 and TRBJ1-1, is SQTIHQWPATLVQPVGSPLSLECTVEGTSNPNLYWYRQAAGRGLQLLFYSVGIGQISSEVPQNLSASRPQDRQFILSSKKLLLSDSGFYLCAYATGANTEAFFGQGTRLTVV.

The rearrangement uses TRBV5-1 and TRBJ2-3; a possible D gene is TRBD2 (5 bases). The length of the CDR3 is 14 residues. Germline V gene lookup returns CDR1 SGHRS and CDR2 YFSETQ. Between the trimmed V and J ends, which lost 2 bases and 6 bases, there was a span of 13 bases. CDR3 sequence reads: CASSFYRGGDTQYF. In DNA, the CDR3 is TGCGCCAGCAGCTTCTACCGGGGTGGGGATACGCAGTATTTT.

The chain links TRBV28 to TRBJ1-1; TRBD1 might be the D (6 bases). Per the germline V gene, CDR1 is MDHEN and CDR2 is SYDVKM. This CDR3 has 14 residues. V was trimmed by 3 bases and J by 0 bases, leaving 8 bases between them. The CDR3 reads CASSLYRVNTEAFF. Here the CDR3 DNA reads TGTGCCAGCAGTTTGTACAGGGTGAACACTGAAGCTTTCTTT.

The chain is built from TRBV29-1 and TRBJ2-7; 10 bases agree with TRBD1. Germline V gene data show CDR1 as SQVTM and CDR2 as ANQGSEA. J lost 5 bases, V lost 6 bases, and 4 bases had no gene match. This CDR3 is 12 amino acids long. The CDR3 protein is CSVSTGGNEQYF. For the CDR3, the DNA is TGCAGCGTATCGACAGGGGGCAACGAGCAGTACTTC.

The chain joins TRBV4-3 to TRBJ2-1; D not certain. V lost 4 bases and J 2 bases, leaving 12 bases between the germline ends. CDR1 and CDR2 (germline): LGHNA, YSLEER. The length of the CDR3 is 15 residues. CDR3 DNA sequence: TGCGCCAGCAGCCCCCGCTATCCGGCCTACAATGAGCAGTTCTTC. Translation gives CASSPRYPAYNEQFF.